Shown below are 28 T cell receptor beta chains from a single sample sequenced in a study of technical replicates of blood from several donors. Sequencing was performed with immunoSEQ multiplex PCR; in TCRdb, only in-frame clones are kept and a portion is missing. Found here are approximately 44,000 clones, around 96% of them singletons; the top ten hold about 0.38%. The sequenced sample was T cells isolated from PBMCs. All receptors come from a human donor in good health.

The chain has TRBV11-3 and TRBJ1-3; D is uncertain. Germline CDR1 SGHNT, CDR2 YENEEA. The CDR3 loop spans 14 amino acids. Trimming stripped 1 base from V and 0 bases from J, with 4 bases between. The CDR3 protein is CASSLASSGNTIYF. In DNA form, the CDR3 reads TGTGCCAGCAGCTTAGCCAGCTCTGGAAACACCATATATTTT.

This clone was seen once. This chain connects TRBV30 to TRBJ2-7; weak D call: TRBD1 (7 bases). This CDR3 spans 14 amino acids. V lost 5 bases, J lost 5 bases, and 19 bases lay in between. In germline, CDR1 is GTSNPN, CDR2 SVGIG (reference sequence). The CDR3 loop is CAWVGQGGLDEQYF. As DNA, the CDR3 is TGTGCCTGGGTGGGCCAGGGGGGACTCGACGAGCAGTACTTC.

This clone showed up just a few times. The chain combines TRBV5-1 with TRBJ2-3, with TRBD2 matching 9 bases. Germline V gives CDR1 SGHRS, CDR2 YFSETQ. Unmatched junction bases numbered 8, after V lost 5 bases and J lost 4 bases. The CDR3 sequence is 15 residues long. Here the CDR3 reads CASSGSGRPADTQYF. The CDR3 nucleotides read TGCGCCAGCAGTGGTAGCGGGAGACCTGCAGATACGCAGTATTTT.

CDR3 amino acids: CASSLGRNQETQYF. CDR3 in DNA: TGCGCCAGCAGCTTGGGGCGGAACCAAGAGACCCAGTACTTC. The chain carries TRBV5-1 and TRBJ2-5; no clear D gene. CDR3 length equals 14 residues. Between the trimmed V and J ends, which lost 0 bases and 0 bases, there was a span of 6 bases. Germline V gene sequence: CDR1 SGHRS, CDR2 YFSETQ.

The chain links TRBV29-1 to TRBJ2-7; maybe TRBD1 (5 bases). CDR1 and CDR2 from the germline V gene are SQVTM and ANQGSEA. This CDR3 is built from 13 residues. The V and J ends lost 4 bases and 0 bases respectively, with 10 bases between them. The CDR3 nucleotides are TGCAGCGTTGGGACAACCAGCTCCTACGAGCAGTACTTC. This encodes CSVGTTSSYEQYF.

This sequence joins TRBV13 and TRBJ2-5; 9 bases agree with TRBD2. V dropped 0 bases and J dropped 4; count of bases not matched to a gene: 6. The CDR3 totals 16 residues. Germline CDR1 is PRHDT and CDR2 is FYEKMQ (reference sequence). The CDR3 DNA reads as TGTGCCAGCAGCTTAGGTGGCGGGAGGGCTCGAGAGACCCAGTACTTC. Its translation is CASSLGGGRARETQYF.

This clone appeared a single time. This chain uses TRBV2 with TRBJ2-7, with 7 bases identical to TRBD1. CDR3 length equals 13 residues. The V gene end was trimmed by 10 bases and the J gene end by 0 bases; junction bases not matched to a gene: 6. From germline, CDR1 is SNHLY and CDR2 FYNNEI. CDR3: CAIAGTASYEQYF. In nucleotides, the CDR3 is TGTGCCATCGCCGGGACAGCCTCCTACGAGCAGTACTTC.

The V call is TRBV7-2, the J call TRBJ1-5; no clear D gene. V was pared by 5 bases and J by 3 bases, with 8 bases between. Per the germline V gene, CDR1 is SGHTA and CDR2 is FQGNSA. CDR3 length equals 13 residues. DNA for the CDR3: TGTGCCAGCAGCAAGGACTCCAATCAGCCCCAGCATTTT. It encodes CASSKDSNQPQHF.

The V call is TRBV6-1, the J call TRBJ2-1, with TRBD2 identical over 9 bases. The trim removed 8 bases at V and 4 bases at J, leaving 6 bases unmatched. This CDR3 has 14 amino acids. Germline V gene sequence: CDR1 MNHNS, CDR2 SASEGT. The CDR3 protein is CASQLAGVYNEQFF. CDR3 in DNA: TGTGCCAGCCAGTTAGCGGGAGTATACAATGAGCAGTTCTTC.

The rearrangement joins TRBV29-1 to TRBJ2-3; D not resolved. Trimming took 4 bases from V and 4 from J, leaving 9 bases between them. The CDR3 is 12 amino acids. Germline lookup yields CDR1 SQVTM and CDR2 ANQGSEA. The CDR3 loop reads CSVGQISDTQYF. In DNA, the CDR3 is TGCAGCGTTGGGCAGATCTCAGATACGCAGTATTTT.

J is TRBJ2-3 and V is TRBV28; 9 nucleotides match TRBD2. With 6 bases clipped from V and 2 bases from J, the junction kept 15 bases outside the gene matches. The CDR3 runs to 18 residues. The germline V gene has CDR1 MDHEN and CDR2 SYDVKM. The CDR3 region has the DNA TGTGCCAGCAGCTTCGCGCGTGGGCTAGCGGGAATCACAGATACGCAGTATTTT. Protein sequence: CASSFARGLAGITDTQYF.

In its sample, this clone was seen once. The chain has TRBV5-6 and TRBJ2-5; D remains unclear. The V and J ends lost 0 bases and 2 bases respectively, with 2 bases between them. Germline loops: CDR1 SGHDT, CDR2 YYEEEE. The CDR3 has 12 residues. The CDR3 reads CASSLAQETQYF. In DNA form, the CDR3 reads TGTGCCAGCAGCTTGGCGCAAGAGACCCAGTACTTC.

The chain carries TRBV10-3 and TRBJ2-7, with D possibly being TRBD2 (6 bases). Germline V gene lookup returns CDR1 ENHRY and CDR2 SYGVKD. V lost 0 bases and J lost 6, with 12 bases in between. The CDR3 length is 14 residues. CDR3 in amino acids: CAISESRDLAEQYF. The DNA of the CDR3 is TGTGCCATCAGTGAGTCCCGGGACTTGGCCGAGCAGTACTTC.

In its sample, this clone was seen once. The CDR3 sequence is CASQRQGYTEAFF. DNA for the CDR3: TGTGCCAGCCAGAGACAGGGATACACTGAAGCTTTCTTT. The chain joins TRBV19 to TRBJ1-1; 7 bases align to TRBD1. The CDR3 is 13 amino acids. Germline CDR1 and CDR2: LNHDA and SQIVND (reference sequence). J lost 3 bases, V lost 9 bases, and 7 bases had no gene match.

CDR3 region: CASSYIRQAEYTF. The CDR3 DNA is TGTGCCAGCAGTTACATAAGACAGGCAGAGTACACCTTC. The chain uses TRBV6-6 and TRBJ1-2; tentative D call: TRBD1 (6 bases). V lost 2 bases and J lost 11, with 15 bases in between. Germline V gene data show CDR1 as MNHNY and CDR2 as SVGAGI (reference sequence). CDR3 length: 13 residues.

The V call is TRBV6-5, the J call TRBJ1-1; D possibly corresponds to TRBD1 (5 bases). Trimming cost V 7 bases and J 5 bases, with 14 bases left between them. The CDR3 is made up of 13 amino acids. Germline V gene data show CDR1 as MNHEY and CDR2 as SVGAGI. The CDR3 protein is CASMGGVVTEAFF. DNA for the CDR3: TGTGCCAGCATGGGGGGGGTCGTGACTGAAGCTTTCTTT.

The V call is TRBV2, the J call TRBJ1-5; 8 bases match TRBD1. The CDR3 extends over 13 amino acids. From germline, CDR1 is SNHLY and CDR2 FYNNEI. The trim removed 11 bases at V and 7 bases at J, leaving 10 bases unmatched. DNA of the CDR3: TGTGCCGGAACCGGGACAGGTAACCAGCCCCAGCATTTT. Protein sequence: CAGTGTGNQPQHF.

V gene TRBV5-6 combines with J gene TRBJ1-4; TRBD1 matches 7 bases. This CDR3 is built from 16 residues. The V segment lost 0 bases and the J segment 4 bases; nucleotides outside the gene matches: 6. Germline V gene data show CDR1 as SGHDT and CDR2 as YYEEEE. CDR3 region: CASSLGGGEINEKLFF. The DNA for the CDR3 is TGTGCCAGCAGCTTGGGAGGGGGCGAAATTAATGAAAAACTGTTTTTT.

This chain links TRBV7-2 with TRBJ2-1; 10 bases are shared with TRBD1. CDR3 length: 16 amino acids. V gave up 1 base and J gave up 9 bases; unmatched junction bases: 9. From germline, CDR1 is SGHTA and CDR2 FQGNSA. CDR3 coding DNA: TGTGCCAGCAGCTTAGGGGCCGGGACAGGGGCTCGTGAGCAGTTCTTC. Its protein is CASSLGAGTGAREQFF. The full variable domain, its missing parts supplied by reference TRBV7-2 and TRBJ2-1, is GAGVSQSPSNKVTEKGKDVELRCDPISGHTALYWYRQSLGQGLEFLIYFQGNSAPDKSGLPSDRFSAERTGGSVSTLTIQRTQQEDSAVYLCASSLGAGTGAREQFFGPGTRLTVL.

Here the CDR3 reads CASSLPLARFSGANVLTF. As DNA, the CDR3 is TGCGCCAGCAGCTTGCCCCTAGCCAGATTCTCTGGGGCCAACGTCCTGACTTTC. V gene TRBV5-1 combines with J gene TRBJ2-6; maybe TRBD2 (5 bases). The germline V gene encodes CDR1 SGHRS and CDR2 YFSETQ. This CDR3 has 18 residues. V lost 1 base to trimming and J lost 0 bases, with 14 bases between them.

This sequence joins TRBV16 and TRBJ1-1, with TRBD1 as a possible D gene (5 bases). The length of the CDR3 is 15 residues. Germline V gene data show CDR1 as KGHSY and CDR2 as FQNENV. Trimming took 0 bases from V and 3 from J, leaving 11 bases between them. CDR3 DNA: TGTGCCAGCAGCCAATCGACAGTTTCATACACTGAAGCTTTCTTT. Its protein product is CASSQSTVSYTEAFF.

J is TRBJ2-5 and V is TRBV7-9; 10 bases map to TRBD2. Germline trimming cut 7 bases from V and 2 bases from J; bases unmatched to any gene: 7. This CDR3 comprises 15 residues. Germline CDR1 and CDR2: SEHNR and FQNEAQ (reference sequence). CDR3: CASTLGTSVQETQYF. In DNA form, the CDR3 reads TGTGCCAGCACCCTAGGGACTAGCGTGCAAGAGACCCAGTACTTC. The full variable domain, completed using reference TRBV7-9 and TRBJ2-5, is DTGVSQNPRHKITKRGQNVTFRCDPISEHNRLYWYRQTLGQGPEFLTYFQNEAQLEKSRLLSDRFSAERPKGSFSTLEIQRTEQGDSAMYLCASTLGTSVQETQYFGPGTRLLVL.

The V gene is TRBV30, the J gene TRBJ1-2, with TRBD1 as a possible D gene (5 bases). Deletions cut 2 bases from V and 8 bases from J, with 15 bases between. The CDR3 is 13 amino acids. The germline gives CDR1 GTSNPN, CDR2 SVGIG (reference sequence). In nucleotides, the CDR3 is TGTGCCTGGAGTCAGTTGGGGGGGGACGGCTACACCTTC. Amino acids: CAWSQLGGDGYTF. Complete variable domain (other parts from reference TRBV30 and TRBJ1-2): SQTIHQWPATLVQPVGSPLSLECTVEGTSNPNLYWYRQAAGRGLQLLFYSVGIGQISSEVPQNLSASRPQDRQFILSSKKLLLSDSGFYLCAWSQLGGDGYTFGSGTRLTVV.

The rearrangement joins TRBV29-1 to TRBJ2-2; a weak D match, TRBD1 (5 bases). With 3 bases removed from V and 5 bases from J, the gap between germline ends came to 7 bases. The V gene's germline CDR1 is SQVTM and CDR2 ANQGSEA. The CDR3 totals 12 residues. In nucleotides, the CDR3 is TGCAGCGTTGAGAAGGGGACCGGGGAGCTGTTTTTT. Its protein is CSVEKGTGELFF.

The chain joins TRBV6-5 to TRBJ1-1; weak D call: TRBD1 (5 bases). V dropped 4 bases and J dropped 10 bases, with 22 bases sitting between them. CDR1 and CDR2 from the germline V gene are MNHEY and SVGAGI. CDR3 length: 15 residues. The CDR3 DNA is TGTGCCAGCAGTTGGGCAGAAGGGACTGAGCGACCAGCTTTCTTT. This translates into CASSWAEGTERPAFF.

This clone was picked up one time. This chain links TRBV9 with TRBJ2-3, with D possibly matching TRBD1 (6 bases). Trimming cost V 3 bases and J 2 bases, with 19 bases left between them. The CDR3 loop spans 17 amino acids. The germline V gene has CDR1 SGDLS and CDR2 YYNGEE. The CDR3 bases are TGTGCCAGCAGCGCGACTCCAGGGGTTGAGCTCACAGATACGCAGTATTTT. This translates into CASSATPGVELTDTQYF.

The genes are TRBV29-1 and TRBJ2-5; D ambiguous. Trimming left V 7 bases short and J 5 bases short, with 11 bases between. There are 11 residues in the CDR3. Germline loops: CDR1 SQVTM, CDR2 ANQGSEA. CDR3: CSGVERETQYF. The CDR3 nucleotides read TGCAGCGGGGTGGAGAGGGAGACCCAGTACTTC.

The rearrangement joins TRBV10-1 to TRBJ2-6, with D maybe TRBD1 (6 bases). The V gene lost 4 bases and the J gene lost 5 bases, with 12 bases spanning the gap. The germline CDR1 and CDR2 sequences are WNHNN and SYGVQD (reference sequence). The CDR3 consists of 15 residues. The DNA of the CDR3 is TGCGCCAGCAGTGGAGGAACAGGGTGGGCCAACGTCCTGACTTTC. Its protein product is CASSGGTGWANVLTF.